This passage covers 19 T cell receptor beta chains from one sample sequenced in a study of Graves' ophthalmopathy and Graves' hyperthyroidism. Transcripts of RNA were the source for amplifying TCR beta CDR3 regions. Scientists carried out first-round RT-PCR using HTBI primers and then a second-round multiplex PCR. Via MiXCR, TCRdb re-called the multiplex PCR reads, giving one row per CDR3 protein. The sample has about 480,000 distinct CDR3 sequences, approximately 15% seen once. Sequenced: blood. Receptor source: a woman between 25 and 40 years old with Graves' ophthalmopathy.

This clonotype was counted at least ten times. The chain links TRBV6-1 to TRBJ2-2; D unclear. CDR3 length: 13 amino acids. CDR1 and CDR2 (germline): MNHNS, SASEGT. Trimming stripped 2 bases from V and 5 bases from J, with 6 bases between. The CDR3 region has the DNA TGTGCCAGCAGTGAAAGAGAGACCGGGGAGCTGTTTTTT. Translated, it gives CASSERETGELFF.

This clonotype was recorded many times. The chain uses TRBV11-1 and TRBJ2-2; TRBD1 aligns across 7 bases. The length of the CDR3 is 16 residues. The germline V gene encodes CDR1 SGHAT and CDR2 FQDESV (reference sequence). The trim removed 5 bases at V and 2 bases at J, leaving 8 bases unmatched. Written as DNA, the CDR3 is TGTGCCAGCAGCCATTATCGGGACAGAAACACCGGGGAGCTGTTTTTT. As protein: CASSHYRDRNTGELFF.

The V and J genes are TRBV29-1 and TRBJ2-5; 12 bases are shared with TRBD2. Germline values: CDR1 SQVTM, CDR2 ANQGSEA. V dropped 4 bases and J dropped 0; count of bases not matched to a gene: 3. The CDR3 has 15 amino acids. CDR3 protein: CSVGLAGVNQETQYF. The CDR3 nucleotides read TGCAGCGTTGGACTAGCGGGAGTTAACCAAGAGACCCAGTACTTC.

The sample holds many counts of this clonotype. V is TRBV20-1 and J is TRBJ1-6; 9 bases are shared with TRBD1. The CDR3 has 15 residues. From germline, CDR1 is DFQATT and CDR2 SNEGSKA (reference sequence). V was pared by 5 bases and J by 4 bases, with 6 bases of the junction left unmatched. The CDR3 sequence is CSAPPGTGYNSPLHF. The CDR3 bases are TGCAGTGCTCCTCCCGGGACAGGGTATAATTCACCCCTCCACTTT.

Concerning this clonotype itself: Just one base apart from a much larger clone, this may be a read error. The CDR3 DNA sequence: TGCAGTGCTGGGTTCAGAAACTATGGCTTCACCTTC. It codes for CSAGFRNYGFTF. The chain links TRBV20-1 to TRBJ1-2; no clear D. Germline V gene lookup returns CDR1 DFQATT and CDR2 SNEGSKA (reference sequence). The CDR3 length is 12 residues.

This clonotype has at least ten counts. This chain links TRBV19 with TRBJ2-2; D is uncertain. Between the trimmed V and J ends, which lost 3 bases and 2 bases, there was a span of 7 bases. CDR1 is LNHDA, CDR2 SQIVND, per germline (reference sequence). The CDR3 is 14 residues long. The CDR3 spells CASSMQVNTGELFF. The CDR3 DNA is TGTGCCAGTAGTATGCAAGTCAACACCGGGGAGCTGTTTTTT.

The sample holds many counts of this clonotype. The rearrangement joins TRBV12-3 or TRBV12-4 to TRBJ1-5, with 8 bases lining up with TRBD1. CDR3 length: 14 amino acids. J was trimmed by 3 bases and V by 6 bases; bases with no gene match: 4. Here the CDR3 reads CASSQGALNQPQHF. CDR3 nucleotide sequence: TGTGCCAGCAGCCAGGGGGCCCTCAATCAGCCCCAGCATTTT.

In DNA form, the CDR3 reads TGCGCCAGCAGCCCAGTCAAGGACTACGAGCAGTACTTC. Translation gives CASSPVKDYEQYF. The rearrangement links TRBV4-1 to TRBJ2-7; no clear D gene. The CDR3 totals 13 residues. V shed 4 bases and J shed 3 bases, with 10 bases lying between them. The V gene's germline CDR1 is MGHRA and CDR2 YSYEKL.

This clonotype was observed at least ten times. The rearrangement links TRBV2 to TRBJ1-2; TRBD1 is a possible D gene (5 bases). Germline CDR1 and CDR2: SNHLY and FYNNEI. Trimming pared 3 bases from V and 5 bases from J, leaving 7 bases between. The CDR3 is 12 residues long. This CDR3 is CASSEGGYGYTF. CDR3 coding DNA: TGTGCCAGCAGTGAGGGGGGATATGGCTACACCTTC. The full variable domain, with the rest looked up from reference TRBV2 and TRBJ1-2, is EPEVTQTPSHQVTQMGQEVILRCVPISNHLYFYWYRQILGQKVEFLVSFYNNEISEKSEIFDDQFSVERPDGSNFTLKIRSTKLEDSAMYFCASSEGGYGYTFGSGTRLTVV.

The chain employs TRBV5-1 and TRBJ2-2; possible D gene TRBD2, 5 bases. Germline V CDR1 and CDR2: SGHRS, YFSETQ. The CDR3 spans 14 residues. The germline V and J ends were trimmed by 4 bases and 6 bases, with 13 bases remaining between them. The CDR3 DNA reads as TGCGCCAGCAGCAAAACTAGAGTCGCCGGGGAGCTGTTTTTT. As protein: CASSKTRVAGELFF.

As to this clonotype: This may arise from a read error, as a much more abundant clone is one base away. J is TRBJ2-3 and V is TRBV10-3, with D possibly matching TRBD2 (5 bases). The CDR3 runs to 14 residues. V gave up 6 bases and J gave up 0 bases, with 10 bases separating them. CDR1 and CDR2 (germline): ENHRY, SYGVKD. DNA of the CDR3: TGTGCCATCAGGAGGAGGTCTAGCACAGATACGCAGTATTTT. It encodes CAIRRRSSTDTQYF.

This clonotype was seen many times. This chain joins TRBV7-3 and TRBJ2-2; tentatively, D is TRBD1 (5 bases). The germline CDR1 and CDR2 sequences are SGHTA and FQGTGA. The CDR3 is 13 amino acids. Between the trimmed V and J ends, which lost 5 bases and 7 bases, there was a span of 11 bases. The CDR3 DNA reads TGTGCCAGCAGCCCCCCAAGGGGCGGGGAGCTGTTTTTT. Its translation: CASSPPRGGELFF.

V is TRBV7-2 and J is TRBJ1-1; possibly TRBD1 for D (5 bases). CDR3 length: 14 amino acids. Germline lookup yields CDR1 SGHTA and CDR2 FQGNSA. V lost 6 bases, J lost 3 bases, and 14 bases lay in between. The CDR3 reads CASSWRGGDTEAFF. CDR3 nucleotide sequence: TGTGCCAGCAGTTGGCGGGGGGGGGACACTGAAGCTTTCTTT.

In its sample, this clonotype was seen many times. The rearrangement uses TRBV24-1 and TRBJ1-5, with D tentatively TRBD1 (5 bases). This CDR3 has 16 amino acids. Trimming stripped 4 bases from V and 2 bases from J, with 14 bases between. The germline CDR1 and CDR2 sequences are KGHDR and SFDVKD. Here the CDR3 DNA reads TGTGCCACCAGTGAACCCGGGACCGGGGGCAATCAGCCCCAGCATTTT. It codes for CATSEPGTGGNQPQHF.

There are many counts of this clonotype. The J gene is TRBJ1-1, the V gene TRBV15; tentatively, D is TRBD1 (5 bases). The CDR3 length is 12 residues. Trimming removed 11 bases at V and 5 bases at J, with 15 bases between. Germline lookup yields CDR1 LNHNV and CDR2 YYDKDF (reference sequence). The CDR3 loop reads CAAGRGRTEAFF. CDR3 coding DNA: TGTGCCGCAGGGCGGGGACGGACTGAAGCTTTCTTT.

The chain carries TRBV18 and TRBJ1-1, with 7 bases identical to TRBD1. CDR1 is KGHSH, CDR2 LQKENI, per germline. V trimming: 3 bases; J trimming: 8 bases; junction bases outside the gene matches: 9. There are 14 residues in the CDR3. CDR3 loop: CASSPRDSPGEAFF. The CDR3 nucleotides are TGTGCCAGCTCACCTCGGGACAGCCCCGGGGAAGCTTTCTTT. Drawing the rest from reference TRBV18 and TRBJ1-1, the complete variable domain is NAGVMQNPRHLVRRRGQEARLRCSPMKGHSHVYWYRQLPEEGLKFMVYLQKENIIDESGMPKERFSAEFPKEGPSILRIQQVVRGDSAAYFCASSPRDSPGEAFFGQGTRLTVV.

This clonotype was seen repeatedly, ten times or more. The gene calls are TRBV6-1 and TRBJ2-7; TRBD2 agrees at 8 bases. Germline CDR1 is MNHNS and CDR2 is SASEGT. With V trimmed by 1 base and J by 2 bases, 7 bases remained unmatched. The length of the CDR3 is 16 residues. DNA of the CDR3: TGTGCCAGCAGTGAAGGAGGGCTAGCGGGTACCTACGAGCAGTACTTC. This encodes CASSEGGLAGTYEQYF.

This clonotype appeared many times. The chain recombines TRBV5-1 with TRBJ2-7, with D possibly being TRBD2 (5 bases). Germline assignment: CDR1 SGHRS and CDR2 YFSETQ. The CDR3 has 14 amino acids. V lost 0 bases and J lost 6, with 13 bases in between. Here the CDR3 DNA reads TGCGCCAGCAGCTTGGTTTGGGTAGGAGGCGAGCAGTACTTC. Its protein is CASSLVWVGGEQYF.

This clonotype occurred a few times. V usage is TRBV29-1 and J usage is TRBJ1-1; D possibly corresponds to TRBD1 (6 bases). With 5 bases removed from V and 0 bases from J, the gap between germline ends came to 16 bases. The length of the CDR3 is 15 residues. CDR1 and CDR2 (germline): SQVTM, ANQGSEA. DNA of the CDR3: TGCAGCGTTAGTTGGGGGCCATTGATGAACACTGAAGCTTTCTTT. Translated, it gives CSVSWGPLMNTEAFF.